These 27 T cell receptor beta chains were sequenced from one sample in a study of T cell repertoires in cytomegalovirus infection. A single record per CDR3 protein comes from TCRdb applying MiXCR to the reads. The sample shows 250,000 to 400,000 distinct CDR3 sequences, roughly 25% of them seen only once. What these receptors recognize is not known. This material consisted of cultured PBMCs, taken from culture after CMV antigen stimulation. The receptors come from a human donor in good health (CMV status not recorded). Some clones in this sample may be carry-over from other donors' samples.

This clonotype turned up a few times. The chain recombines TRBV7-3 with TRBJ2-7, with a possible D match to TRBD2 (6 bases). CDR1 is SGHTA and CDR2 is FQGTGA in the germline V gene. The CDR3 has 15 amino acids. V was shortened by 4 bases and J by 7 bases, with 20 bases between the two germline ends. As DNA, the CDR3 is TGTGCCAGCAGCTCCTCGGGACTGGCCCAGGGAGAGCAGTACTTC. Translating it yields CASSSSGLAQGEQYF. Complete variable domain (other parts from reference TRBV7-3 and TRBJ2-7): GAGVSQTPSNKVTEKGKYVELRCDPISGHTALYWYRQSLGQGPEFLIYFQGTGAADDSGLPNDRFFAVRPEGSVSTLKIQRTERGDSAVYLCASSSSGLAQGEQYFGPGTRLTVT.

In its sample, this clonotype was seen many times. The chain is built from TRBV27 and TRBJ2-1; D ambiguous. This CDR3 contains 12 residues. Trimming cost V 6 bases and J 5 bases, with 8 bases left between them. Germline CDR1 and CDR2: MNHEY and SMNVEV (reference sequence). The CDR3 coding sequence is TGTGCCAGCAGGGAACCAAACAATGAGCAGTTCTTC. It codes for CASREPNNEQFF.

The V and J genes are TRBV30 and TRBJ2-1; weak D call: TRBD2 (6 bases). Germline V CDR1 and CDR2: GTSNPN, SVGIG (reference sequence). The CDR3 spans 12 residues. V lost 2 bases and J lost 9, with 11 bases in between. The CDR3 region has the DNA TGTGCCTGGAGTCGGGGACTCGCTGAGCAGTTCTTC. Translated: CAWSRGLAEQFF.

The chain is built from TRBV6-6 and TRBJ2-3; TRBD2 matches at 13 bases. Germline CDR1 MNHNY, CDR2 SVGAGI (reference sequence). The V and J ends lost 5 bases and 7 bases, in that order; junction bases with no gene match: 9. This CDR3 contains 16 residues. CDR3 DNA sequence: TGTGCCAGCAGTGATACTAGCGGGAGGGTGGAAAATACGCAGTATTTT. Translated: CASSDTSGRVENTQYF.

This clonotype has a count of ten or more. The CDR3, as DNA: TGTGCCAGCAGTTTCAGGCGGGAGGCTGGGGAGACCCAGTACTTC. Its protein product is CASSFRREAGETQYF. V is TRBV12-3 or TRBV12-4 and J is TRBJ2-5; 8 bases line up with TRBD2. The trim removed 3 bases at V and 5 bases at J, leaving 8 bases unmatched. The CDR3 extends over 15 amino acids.

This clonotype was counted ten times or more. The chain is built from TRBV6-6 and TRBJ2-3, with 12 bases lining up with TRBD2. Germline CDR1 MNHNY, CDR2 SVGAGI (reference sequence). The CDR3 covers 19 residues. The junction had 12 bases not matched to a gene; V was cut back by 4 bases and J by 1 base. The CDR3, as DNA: TGTGCCAGCAGTTCCTCTAGCGGGAGGGCCGGGAGGGGCACAGATACGCAGTATTTT. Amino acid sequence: CASSSSSGRAGRGTDTQYF.

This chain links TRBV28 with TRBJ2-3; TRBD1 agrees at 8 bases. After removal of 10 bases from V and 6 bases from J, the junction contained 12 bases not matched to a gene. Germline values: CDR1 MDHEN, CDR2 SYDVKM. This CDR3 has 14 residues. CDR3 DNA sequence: TGTGCCACCCTCTCCGGACAGGGATGGGATACGCAGTATTTT. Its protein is CATLSGQGWDTQYF. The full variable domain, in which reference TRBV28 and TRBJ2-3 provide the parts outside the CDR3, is DVKVTQSSRYLVKRTGEKVFLECVQDMDHENMFWYRQDPGLGLRLIYFSYDVKMKEKGDIPEGYSVSREKKERFSLILESASTNQTSMYLCATLSGQGWDTQYFGPGTRLTVL.

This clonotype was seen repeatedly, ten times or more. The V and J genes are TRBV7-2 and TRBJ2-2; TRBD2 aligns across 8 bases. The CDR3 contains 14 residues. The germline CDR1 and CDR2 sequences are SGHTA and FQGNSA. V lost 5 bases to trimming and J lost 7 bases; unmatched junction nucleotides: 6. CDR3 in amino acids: CASSLSGINGELFF. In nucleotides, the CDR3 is TGTGCCAGCAGCCTTAGCGGGATCAACGGGGAGCTGTTTTTT. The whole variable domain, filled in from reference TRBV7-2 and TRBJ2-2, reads GAGVSQSPSNKVTEKGKDVELRCDPISGHTALYWYRQSLGQGLEFLIYFQGNSAPDKSGLPSDRFSAERTGGSVSTLTIQRTQQEDSAVYLCASSLSGINGELFFGEGSRLTVL.

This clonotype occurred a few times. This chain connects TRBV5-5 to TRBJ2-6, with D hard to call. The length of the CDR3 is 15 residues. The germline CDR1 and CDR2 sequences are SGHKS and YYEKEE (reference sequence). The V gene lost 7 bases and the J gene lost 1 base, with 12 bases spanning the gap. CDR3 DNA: TGTGCCAGCTTACATTGGAGATCTGGGGCCAACGTCCTGACTTTC. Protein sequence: CASLHWRSGANVLTF.

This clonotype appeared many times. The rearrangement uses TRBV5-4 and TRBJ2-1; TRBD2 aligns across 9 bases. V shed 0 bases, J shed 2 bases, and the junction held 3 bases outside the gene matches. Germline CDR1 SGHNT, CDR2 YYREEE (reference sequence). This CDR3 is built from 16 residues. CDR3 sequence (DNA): TGTGCCAGCAGCTTGGGCGGGAGGGCCACCTACAATGAGCAGTTCTTC. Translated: CASSLGGRATYNEQFF.

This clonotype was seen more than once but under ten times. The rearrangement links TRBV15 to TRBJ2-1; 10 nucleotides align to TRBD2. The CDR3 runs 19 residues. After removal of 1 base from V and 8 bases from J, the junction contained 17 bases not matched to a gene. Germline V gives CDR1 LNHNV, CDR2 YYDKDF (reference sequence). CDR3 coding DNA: TGTGCCACCAGCAGAGTCAAGCGGGGTCTAGCGGGAGTCCCCCATGAGCAGTTCTTC. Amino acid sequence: CATSRVKRGLAGVPHEQFF.

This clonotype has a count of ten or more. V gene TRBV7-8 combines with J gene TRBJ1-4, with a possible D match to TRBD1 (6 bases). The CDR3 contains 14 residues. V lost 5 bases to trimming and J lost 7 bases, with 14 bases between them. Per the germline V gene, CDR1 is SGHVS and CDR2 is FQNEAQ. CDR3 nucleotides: TGTGCCAGCAGCATACAGGGTGGGCCTGAAAAACTGTTTTTT. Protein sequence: CASSIQGGPEKLFF. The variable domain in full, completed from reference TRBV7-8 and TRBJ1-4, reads GAGVSQSPRYKVAKRGQDVALRCDPISGHVSLFWYQQALGQGPEFLTYFQNEAQLDKSGLPSDRFFAERPEGSVSTLKIQRTQQEDSAVYLCASSIQGGPEKLFFGSGTQLSVL.

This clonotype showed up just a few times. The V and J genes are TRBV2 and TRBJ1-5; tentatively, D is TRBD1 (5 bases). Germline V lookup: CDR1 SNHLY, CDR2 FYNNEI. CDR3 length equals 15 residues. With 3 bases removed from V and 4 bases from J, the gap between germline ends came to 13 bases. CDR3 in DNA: TGTGCCAGCAGTGAGCAGGGATTAGCAAATCAGCCCCAGCATTTT. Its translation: CASSEQGLANQPQHF.

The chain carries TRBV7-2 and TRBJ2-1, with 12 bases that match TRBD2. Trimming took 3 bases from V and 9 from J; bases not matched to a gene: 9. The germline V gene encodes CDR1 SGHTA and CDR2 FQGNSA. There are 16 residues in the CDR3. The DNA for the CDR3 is TGTGCCAGCAGCTTTTCCCTAGCGGGAGGGCCACGTGAGCAGTTCTTC. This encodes CASSFSLAGGPREQFF.

In DNA form, the CDR3 reads TGCAGTGCCTCGAGACTAGCCAACTCCTACAATGAGCAGTTCTTC. It is translated as CSASRLANSYNEQFF. The rearrangement uses TRBV20-1 and TRBJ2-1, with TRBD2 matching 7 bases. CDR1 and CDR2 (germline): DFQATT, SNEGSKA (reference sequence). There are 15 residues in the CDR3. V was clipped by 6 bases and J by 0 bases; unmatched bases: 8.

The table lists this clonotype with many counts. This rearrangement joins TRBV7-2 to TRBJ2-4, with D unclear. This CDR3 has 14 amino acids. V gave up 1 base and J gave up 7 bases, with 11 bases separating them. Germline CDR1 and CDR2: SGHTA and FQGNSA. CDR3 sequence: CASSLGESWNIQYF. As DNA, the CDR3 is TGTGCCAGCAGCTTAGGAGAGAGTTGGAACATTCAGTACTTC.

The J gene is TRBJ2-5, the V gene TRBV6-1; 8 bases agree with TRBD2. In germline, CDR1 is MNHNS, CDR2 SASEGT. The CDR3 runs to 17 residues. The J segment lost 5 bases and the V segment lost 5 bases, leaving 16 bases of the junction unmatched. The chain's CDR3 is CASSKWTSRGVGETQYF. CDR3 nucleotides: TGTGCCAGCAGTAAATGGACTAGCAGGGGAGTCGGGGAGACCCAGTACTTC.

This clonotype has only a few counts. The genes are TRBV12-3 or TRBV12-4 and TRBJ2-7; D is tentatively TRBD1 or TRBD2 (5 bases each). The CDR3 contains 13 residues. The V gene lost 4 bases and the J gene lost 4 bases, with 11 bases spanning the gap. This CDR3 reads CASSWTGTYEQYF. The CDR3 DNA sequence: TGTGCCAGCAGTTGGACGGGGACGTACGAGCAGTACTTC.

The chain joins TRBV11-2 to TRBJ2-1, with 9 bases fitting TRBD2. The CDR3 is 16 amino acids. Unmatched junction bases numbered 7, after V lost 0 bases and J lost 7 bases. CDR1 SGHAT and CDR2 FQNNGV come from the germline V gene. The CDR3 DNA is TGTGCCAGCAGCTTAGAGGGGACTAGCCCCGGGAATGAGCAGTTCTTC. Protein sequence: CASSLEGTSPGNEQFF.

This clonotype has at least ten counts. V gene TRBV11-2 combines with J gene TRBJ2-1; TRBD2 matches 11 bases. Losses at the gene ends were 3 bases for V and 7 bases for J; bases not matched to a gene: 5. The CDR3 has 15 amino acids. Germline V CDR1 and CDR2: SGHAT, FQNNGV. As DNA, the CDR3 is TGTGCCAGCAGCTTGACTAGCGGGACTGTTAATGAGCAGTTCTTC. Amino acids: CASSLTSGTVNEQFF.

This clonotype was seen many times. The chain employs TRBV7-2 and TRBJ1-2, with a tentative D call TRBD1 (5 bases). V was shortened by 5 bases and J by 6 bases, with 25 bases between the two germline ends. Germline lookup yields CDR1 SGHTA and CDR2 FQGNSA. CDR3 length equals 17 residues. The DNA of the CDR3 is TGTGCCAGCAGCGATACCCCGGGACGCCTATCTCGGGATGGCTACACCTTC. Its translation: CASSDTPGRLSRDGYTF.

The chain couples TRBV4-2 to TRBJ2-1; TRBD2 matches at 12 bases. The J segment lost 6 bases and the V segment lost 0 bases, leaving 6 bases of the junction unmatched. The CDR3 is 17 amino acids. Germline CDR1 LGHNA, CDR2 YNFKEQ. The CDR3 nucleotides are TGTGCCAGCAGCCAAGAAGCAGGACTAGCGGGATCCAATGAGCAGTTCTTC. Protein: CASSQEAGLAGSNEQFF.

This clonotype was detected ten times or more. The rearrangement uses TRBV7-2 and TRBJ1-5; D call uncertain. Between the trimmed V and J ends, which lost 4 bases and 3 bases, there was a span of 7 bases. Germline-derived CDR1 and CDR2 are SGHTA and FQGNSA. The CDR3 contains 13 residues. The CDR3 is CASSSEANQPQHF. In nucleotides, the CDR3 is TGTGCCAGCAGCTCGGAAGCCAATCAGCCCCAGCATTTT.

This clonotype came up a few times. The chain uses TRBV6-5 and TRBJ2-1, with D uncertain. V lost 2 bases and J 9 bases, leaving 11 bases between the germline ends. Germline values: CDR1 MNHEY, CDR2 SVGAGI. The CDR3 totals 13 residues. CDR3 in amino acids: CASSYTPWAEQFF. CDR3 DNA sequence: TGTGCCAGCAGTTACACTCCCTGGGCTGAGCAGTTCTTC.

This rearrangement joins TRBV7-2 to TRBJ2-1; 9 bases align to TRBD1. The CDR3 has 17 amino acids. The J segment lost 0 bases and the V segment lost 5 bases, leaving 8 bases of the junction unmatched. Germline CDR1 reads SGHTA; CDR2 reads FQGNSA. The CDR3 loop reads CASSITHRGPSYNEQFF. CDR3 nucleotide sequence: TGTGCCAGCAGCATAACCCACAGGGGGCCCTCCTACAATGAGCAGTTCTTC.

CDR3 loop: CASSSQGAVGEQYF. DNA of the CDR3: TGTGCCAGCAGTTCCCAGGGGGCGGTGGGGGAGCAGTACTTC. V is TRBV6-6 and J is TRBJ2-7; 8 bases agree with TRBD1. This CDR3 region has 14 residues. Germline V gene data show CDR1 as MNHNY and CDR2 as SVGAGI (reference sequence). The V and J ends lost 4 bases and 7 bases, in that order; junction bases with no gene match: 9.

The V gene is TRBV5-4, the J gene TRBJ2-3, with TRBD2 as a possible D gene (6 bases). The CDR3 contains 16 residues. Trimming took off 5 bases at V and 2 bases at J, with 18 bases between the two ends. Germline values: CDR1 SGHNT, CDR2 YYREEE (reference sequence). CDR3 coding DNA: TGTGCCAGCAGAGTGGCGGGGCAGGGTGTCACAGATACGCAGTATTTT. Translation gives CASRVAGQGVTDTQYF.